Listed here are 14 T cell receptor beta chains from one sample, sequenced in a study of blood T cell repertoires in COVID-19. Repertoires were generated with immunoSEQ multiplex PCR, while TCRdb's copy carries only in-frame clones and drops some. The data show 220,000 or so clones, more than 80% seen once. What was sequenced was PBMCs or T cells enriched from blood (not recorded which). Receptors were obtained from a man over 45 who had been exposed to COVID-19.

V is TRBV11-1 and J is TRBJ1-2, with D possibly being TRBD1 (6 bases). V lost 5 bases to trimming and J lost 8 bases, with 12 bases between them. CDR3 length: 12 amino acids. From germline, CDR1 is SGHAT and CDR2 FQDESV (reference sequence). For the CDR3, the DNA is TGTGCCAGCAGCCACCGGACAGAAGGCTACACCTTC. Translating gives CASSHRTEGYTF.

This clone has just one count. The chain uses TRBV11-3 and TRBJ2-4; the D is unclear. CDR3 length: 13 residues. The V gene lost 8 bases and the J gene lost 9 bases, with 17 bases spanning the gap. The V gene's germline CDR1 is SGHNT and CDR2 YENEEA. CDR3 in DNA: TGTGCCAGCCGTCCTAGGTGGTTAAGCATTCAGTACTTC. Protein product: CASRPRWLSIQYF. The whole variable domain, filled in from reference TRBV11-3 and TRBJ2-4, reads EAGVVQSPRYKIIEKKQPVAFWCNPISGHNTLYWYLQNLGQGPELLIRYENEEAVDDSQLPKDRFSAERLKGVDSTLKIQPAELGDSAVYLCASRPRWLSIQYFGAGTRLSVL.

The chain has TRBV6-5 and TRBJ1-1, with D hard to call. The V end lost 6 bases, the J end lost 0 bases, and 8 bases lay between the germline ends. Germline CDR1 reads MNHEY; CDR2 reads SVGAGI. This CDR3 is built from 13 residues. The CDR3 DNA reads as TGTGCCAGCAGCTTACACCTGAACACTGAAGCTTTCTTT. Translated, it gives CASSLHLNTEAFF.

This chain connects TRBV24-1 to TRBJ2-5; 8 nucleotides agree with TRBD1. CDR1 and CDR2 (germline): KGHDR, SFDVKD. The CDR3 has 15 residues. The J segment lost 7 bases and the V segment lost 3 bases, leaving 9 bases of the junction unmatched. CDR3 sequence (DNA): TGTGCCACCAGTGATCCTACAGGGGGGCTAGTGACCCAGTACTTC. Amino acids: CATSDPTGGLVTQYF.

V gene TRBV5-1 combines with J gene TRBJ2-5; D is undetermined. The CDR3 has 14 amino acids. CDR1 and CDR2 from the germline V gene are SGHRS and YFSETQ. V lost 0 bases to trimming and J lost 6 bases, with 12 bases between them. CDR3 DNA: TGCGCCAGCAGCTTGGGTGGGTCTGGGCAGACCCAGTACTTC. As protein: CASSLGGSGQTQYF.

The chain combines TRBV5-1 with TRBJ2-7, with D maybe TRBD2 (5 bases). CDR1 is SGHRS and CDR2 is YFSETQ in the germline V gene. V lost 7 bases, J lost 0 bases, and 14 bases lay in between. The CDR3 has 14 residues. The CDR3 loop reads CASAGLPSSYEQYF. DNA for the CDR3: TGCGCCAGCGCAGGACTGCCGAGCTCCTACGAGCAGTACTTC.

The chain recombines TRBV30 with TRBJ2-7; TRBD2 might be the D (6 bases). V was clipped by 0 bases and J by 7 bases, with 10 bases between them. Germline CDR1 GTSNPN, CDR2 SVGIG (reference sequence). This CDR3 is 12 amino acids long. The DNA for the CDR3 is TGTGCCTGGAGTGTACGGGGGAGGGAGCAGTACTTC. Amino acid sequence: CAWSVRGREQYF.

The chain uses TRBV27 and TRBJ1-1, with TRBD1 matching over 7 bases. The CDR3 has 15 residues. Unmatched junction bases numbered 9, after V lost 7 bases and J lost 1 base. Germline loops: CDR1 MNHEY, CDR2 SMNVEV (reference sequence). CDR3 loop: CASNPPGQTNTEAFF. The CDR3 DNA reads TGTGCCAGCAATCCCCCGGGACAGACGAACACTGAAGCTTTCTTT.

CDR3 sequence reads: CASSMDPAGLGGYTF. For the CDR3, the DNA is TGTGCCAGTAGTATGGACCCTGCGGGGTTAGGTGGCTACACCTTC. V is TRBV19 and J is TRBJ1-2; no clear D gene. V was shortened by 3 bases and J by 7 bases, with 18 bases between the two germline ends. The germline V gene encodes CDR1 LNHDA and CDR2 SQIVND (reference sequence). The CDR3 contains 15 residues.

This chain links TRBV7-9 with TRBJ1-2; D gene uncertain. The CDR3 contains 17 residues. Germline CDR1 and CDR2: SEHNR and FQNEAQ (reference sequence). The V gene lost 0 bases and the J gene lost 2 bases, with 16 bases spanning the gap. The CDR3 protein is CASSLARGPAENYGYTF. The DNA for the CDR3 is TGTGCCAGCAGCTTAGCGCGAGGTCCTGCCGAAAACTATGGCTACACCTTC.

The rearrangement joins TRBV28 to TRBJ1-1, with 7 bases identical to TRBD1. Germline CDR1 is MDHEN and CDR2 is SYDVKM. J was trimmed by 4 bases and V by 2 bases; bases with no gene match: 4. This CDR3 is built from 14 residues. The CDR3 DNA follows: TGTGCCAGCAGTTTAGGACAGGTCGTCACTGAAGCTTTCTTT. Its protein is CASSLGQVVTEAFF.

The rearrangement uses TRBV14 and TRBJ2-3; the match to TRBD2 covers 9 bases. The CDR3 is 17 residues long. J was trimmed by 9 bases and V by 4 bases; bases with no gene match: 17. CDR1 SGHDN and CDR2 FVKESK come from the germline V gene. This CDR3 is CASSLLGLAAGGSTQYF. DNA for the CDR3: TGTGCCAGCAGCCTCCTGGGACTAGCCGCAGGCGGGTCGACGCAGTATTTT.

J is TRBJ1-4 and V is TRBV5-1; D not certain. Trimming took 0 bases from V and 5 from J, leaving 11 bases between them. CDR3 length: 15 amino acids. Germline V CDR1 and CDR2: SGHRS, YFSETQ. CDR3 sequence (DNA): TGCGCCAGCAGCTTGGTTGACTATCCAAATGAAAAACTGTTTTTT. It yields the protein CASSLVDYPNEKLFF.

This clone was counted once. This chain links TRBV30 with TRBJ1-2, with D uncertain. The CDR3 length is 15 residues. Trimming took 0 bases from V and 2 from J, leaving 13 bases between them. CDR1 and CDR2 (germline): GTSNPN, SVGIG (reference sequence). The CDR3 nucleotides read TGTGCCTGGAGTGTCCCCAAGCGGGGAAACTATGGCTACACCTTC. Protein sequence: CAWSVPKRGNYGYTF. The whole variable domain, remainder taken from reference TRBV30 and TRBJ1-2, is SQTIHQWPATLVQPVGSPLSLECTVEGTSNPNLYWYRQAAGRGLQLLFYSVGIGQISSEVPQNLSASRPQDRQFILSSKKLLLSDSGFYLCAWSVPKRGNYGYTFGSGTRLTVV.